One sample yielded the 27 T cell receptor beta chains listed below, sequenced in a study of shared clonotypes between healthy human individuals. Assay: immunoSEQ multiplex PCR; the TCRdb copy retains only in-frame clones and omits some. The table includes millions of clones, 85% to 95% detected once. The specimen sequenced was naive CD4+ T cells sorted from blood. Indicated subset: CD45RA+ positively selected. These receptors were obtained from a young man in good health.

The gene calls are TRBV2 and TRBJ1-6; no definite D call. Deletions cut 7 bases from V and 0 bases from J, with 4 bases between. This CDR3 is built from 13 residues. Germline CDR1 is SNHLY and CDR2 is FYNNEI. CDR3 coding DNA: TGTGCCAGCATGAGCTCCTATAATTCACCCCTCCACTTT. Translation: CASMSSYNSPLHF.

J is TRBJ2-7 and V is TRBV10-3, with D perhaps TRBD1 or TRBD2 (5 bases each). Germline V gene data show CDR1 as ENHRY and CDR2 as SYGVKD. Deletions cut 0 bases from V and 3 bases from J, with 9 bases between. The CDR3 length is 14 residues. This CDR3 reads CAISESGVGYEQYF. The CDR3 DNA reads TGTGCCATCAGTGAGTCGGGGGTTGGCTACGAGCAGTACTTC.

V usage is TRBV27 and J usage is TRBJ1-4; D gene uncertain. The V gene's germline CDR1 is MNHEY and CDR2 SMNVEV (reference sequence). Deletions cut 8 bases from V and 3 bases from J, with 10 bases between. The CDR3 is made up of 13 amino acids. CDR3 DNA: TGTGCCAGCGGGAAAGGAGCTAATGAAAAACTGTTTTTT. Translated, it gives CASGKGANEKLFF.

The chain carries TRBV5-6 and TRBJ2-1; TRBD2 aligns across 14 bases. The CDR3 consists of 17 residues. V lost 0 bases to trimming and J lost 8 bases; unmatched junction nucleotides: 7. Germline values: CDR1 SGHDT, CDR2 YYEEEE. In nucleotides, the CDR3 is TGTGCCAGCAGCTTGGCCCCCGGACTAGCGGGAGGCTATGAGCAGTTCTTC. Translated, it gives CASSLAPGLAGGYEQFF. Using reference TRBV5-6 and TRBJ2-1 for the parts outside the CDR3, the full variable domain is DAGVTQSPTHLIKTRGQQVTLRCSPKSGHDTVSWYQQALGQGPQFIFQYYEEEERQRGNFPDRFSGHQFPNYSSELNVNALLLGDSALYLCASSLAPGLAGGYEQFFGPGTRLTVL.

As for this clone: The CDR3 carries no conserved terminal phenylalanine or tryptophan, so it likely arises from a read error. The DNA is left out, because the CDR3 cannot be placed on it with certainty; the CDR3 is given as TCRdb lists it. J is TRBJ1-2 and V is TRBV6-1; the DNA was not used to check the table's D call, TRBD1. The V gene's germline CDR1 is MNHNS and CDR2 SASEGT. The CDR3 has 12 residues if both end residues are counted. The CDR3 loop is CASSEPGQDHSE.

The chain joins TRBV9 to TRBJ2-1, with 9 bases fitting TRBD1. The ends lost 3 bases at V and 7 bases at J; junction bases unmatched: 11. CDR3 length equals 16 residues. CDR1 SGDLS and CDR2 YYNGEE come from the germline V gene. The CDR3 loop is CASSGGQGLGRNEQFF. CDR3 DNA: TGTGCCAGCAGCGGGGGACAGGGTCTAGGACGGAATGAGCAGTTCTTC.

This sequence joins TRBV2 and TRBJ2-7; D perhaps matches TRBD2 (5 bases). The CDR3 covers 14 residues. CDR1 SNHLY and CDR2 FYNNEI come from the germline V gene. Trimming pared 4 bases from V and 4 bases from J, leaving 14 bases between. This CDR3 is CASSAEGPGYEQYF. For the CDR3, the DNA is TGTGCCAGCAGTGCTGAGGGCCCAGGATACGAGCAGTACTTC.

V and J are TRBV7-8 and TRBJ2-1; 9 nucleotides match TRBD1. This CDR3 is built from 15 residues. From germline, CDR1 is SGHVS and CDR2 FQNEAQ. V lost 5 bases and J lost 8; bases outside the gene matches: 10. The DNA of the CDR3 is TGTGCCAGCAGCAGTGGACAGGGGTGGTCGGATGAGCAGTTCTTC. Protein product: CASSSGQGWSDEQFF.

The genes are TRBV27 and TRBJ2-7; the D gene is possibly TRBD1 (5 bases). Germline-derived CDR1 and CDR2 are MNHEY and SMNVEV (reference sequence). The CDR3 is made up of 13 amino acids. Trimming stripped 6 bases from V and 5 bases from J, with 14 bases between. The CDR3 bases are TGTGCCAGCAGGGACACCAGAATCCACGAGCAGTACTTC. Translating gives CASRDTRIHEQYF.

This clone was observed once. This chain uses TRBV7-3 with TRBJ1-1; a weak D match, TRBD1 (5 bases). The CDR3 runs 16 residues. Germline loops: CDR1 SGHTA, CDR2 FQGTGA. V was clipped by 0 bases and J by 4 bases, with 15 bases between them. The CDR3, as DNA: TGTGCCAGCAGCTTAACAGGAGCAGGGAGGAGCACTGAAGCTTTCTTT. Its translation is CASSLTGAGRSTEAFF.

The chain uses TRBV6-5 and TRBJ1-1, with D tentatively TRBD1 (6 bases). This CDR3 region has 12 residues. CDR1 is MNHEY and CDR2 is SVGAGI in the germline V gene. With 7 bases removed from V and 10 bases from J, the gap between germline ends came to 16 bases. The DNA for the CDR3 is TGTGCCAGCAAGGAACCACAGGGCGGAGCTTTCTTT. Protein: CASKEPQGGAFF.

The CDR3 DNA is TGTGCCAGCAGTCCAAACCCAGATCAGCCCCAGCATTTT. It is translated as CASSPNPDQPQHF. The genes are TRBV6-6 and TRBJ1-5, with D hard to call. The CDR3 consists of 13 residues. Trimming left V 5 bases short and J 5 bases short, with 10 bases between. Germline V gives CDR1 MNHNY, CDR2 SVGAGI (reference sequence).

CDR3 coding DNA: TGTGCCAGCAGCCCCACGGGACAGGCACGCGAGCAGTACTTC. This translates into CASSPTGQAREQYF. This sequence joins TRBV11-3 and TRBJ2-7, with TRBD1 identical over 8 bases. The ends lost 5 bases at V and 6 bases at J; junction bases unmatched: 9. The germline V gene has CDR1 SGHNT and CDR2 YENEEA. This CDR3 region has 14 residues.

This chain links TRBV5-4 with TRBJ1-4; tentative D call: TRBD1 (5 bases). V lost 4 bases and J 0 bases, leaving 13 bases between the germline ends. This CDR3 region has 16 residues. Per germline, CDR1 SGHNT and CDR2 YYREEE (reference sequence). CDR3 sequence reads: CASSNRDGPTNEKLFF. In DNA form, the CDR3 reads TGTGCCAGCAGCAACCGGGACGGTCCAACTAATGAAAAACTGTTTTTT.

Concerning this clone itself: Its ends do not fully match the called genes, so a read error is possible. The V call is TRBV10-3, the J call TRBJ2-1; D call uncertain. Germline V gene lookup returns CDR1 ENHRY and CDR2 SYGVKD. CDR3 length: 15 residues. Written as DNA, the CDR3 is TGTGCCAGCAGTGGAAATTCCGGCGCATACAATGAGCAGTTCTTC. Translating gives CASSGNSGAYNEQFF.

As regards this clone: The same CDR3 also results from other DNA sequences found in this sample. CDR3 sequence reads: CASSLSGNTIYF. CDR3 DNA sequence: TGTGCCAGCAGTTTGAGTGGAAACACCATATATTTT. The rearrangement links TRBV28 to TRBJ1-3, with D hard to call. The germline V and J ends were trimmed by 3 bases and 3 bases, with 3 bases remaining between them. Germline CDR1 and CDR2: MDHEN and SYDVKM. The CDR3 sequence is 12 residues long.

V usage is TRBV6-5 and J usage is TRBJ1-2, with D hard to call. The V gene's germline CDR1 is MNHEY and CDR2 SVGAGI. This CDR3 spans 13 amino acids. Trimming removed 2 bases at V and 6 bases at J, with 10 bases between. Here the CDR3 reads CASSYGIDDGYTF. CDR3 coding DNA: TGTGCCAGCAGTTACGGGATCGACGATGGCTACACCTTC.

V gene TRBV15 combines with J gene TRBJ2-7; D uncertain. The CDR3 length is 15 residues. V shed 5 bases and J shed 3 bases, with 17 bases lying between them. Germline CDR1 is LNHNV and CDR2 is YYDKDF (reference sequence). This CDR3 reads CATSQLKYSVYEQYF. The CDR3 DNA reads as TGTGCCACCAGCCAGTTAAAGTACAGCGTCTACGAGCAGTACTTC.

The CDR3 loop is CASSHGPLLGSQYF. The CDR3, as DNA: TGTGCCAGCAGCCACGGTCCTCTCCTCGGATCGCAGTATTTT. The rearrangement links TRBV5-8 to TRBJ2-3; D unclear. V was trimmed by 4 bases and J by 10 bases, leaving 19 bases between them. The germline V gene encodes CDR1 SGHTS and CDR2 YDEGEE. The CDR3 is 14 residues long.

As regards this clone: The sample holds other DNA sequences that translate to the same CDR3. The J gene is TRBJ2-5, the V gene TRBV5-1; D perhaps matches TRBD2 (5 bases). Deletions cut 0 bases from V and 5 bases from J, with 11 bases between. Germline V CDR1 and CDR2: SGHRS, YFSETQ. This CDR3 is built from 14 residues. In nucleotides, the CDR3 is TGCGCCAGCAGCTTGGAAGGACTTGGGGAGACCCAGTACTTC. Translation gives CASSLEGLGETQYF.

This clone was seen a single time. The V gene is TRBV2, the J gene TRBJ2-3, with D possibly TRBD2 on 5 matching bases. In germline, CDR1 is SNHLY, CDR2 FYNNEI. The V gene lost 2 bases and the J gene lost 0 bases, with 9 bases spanning the gap. This CDR3 region has 15 residues. The CDR3 sequence: CASSELGLSTDTQYF. CDR3 sequence (DNA): TGTGCCAGCAGTGAACTAGGACTGAGCACAGATACGCAGTATTTT.

The chain is built from TRBV7-8 and TRBJ2-4; tentatively, D is TRBD1 or TRBD2 (5 bases each). The CDR3 has 14 amino acids. CDR1 and CDR2 (germline): SGHVS, FQNEAQ. Trimming shortened V by 3 bases and J by 8 bases, and 14 bases separated the two germline ends. The CDR3: CASSLRGEADIQYF. The DNA of the CDR3 is TGTGCCAGCAGCTTGAGAGGGGAAGCGGACATTCAGTACTTC.

The gene calls are TRBV7-9 and TRBJ2-5, with 9 positions matching TRBD2. The CDR3 extends over 15 amino acids. Germline values: CDR1 SEHNR, CDR2 FQNEAQ (reference sequence). With V trimmed by 5 bases and J by 2 bases, 6 bases remained unmatched. DNA for the CDR3: TGTGCCAGCAGCCTAAGACTAGCGGAACAAGAGACCCAGTACTTC. This translates into CASSLRLAEQETQYF.

This clone was observed a handful of times. The sample contains more than one DNA sequence encoding this CDR3. V usage is TRBV2 and J usage is TRBJ2-7; D is unresolved. Germline V CDR1 and CDR2: SNHLY, FYNNEI. The CDR3 length is 11 residues. V lost 4 bases to trimming and J lost 4 bases, with 5 bases between them. The DNA of the CDR3 is TGTGCCAGCAGTGGAGGATACGAGCAGTACTTC. Its translation is CASSGGYEQYF.

This clone was seen only once. V is TRBV7-9 and J is TRBJ2-7, with D tentatively TRBD2 (5 bases). Germline V gene lookup returns CDR1 SEHNR and CDR2 FQNEAQ (reference sequence). The V gene lost 3 bases and the J gene lost 5 bases, with 14 bases spanning the gap. This CDR3 is 14 amino acids long. The CDR3, as DNA: TGTGCCAGCAGCTTTTTACTAGACATCGACGAGCAGTACTTC. It codes for CASSFLLDIDEQYF.

Remarks on this clone: The same CDR3 can be traced to other DNA sequences in this sample. The gene calls are TRBV19 and TRBJ2-7, with D uncertain. The CDR3 loop spans 13 amino acids. V lost 1 base, J lost 3 bases, and 7 bases lay in between. The germline V gene encodes CDR1 LNHDA and CDR2 SQIVND (reference sequence). This CDR3 is CASSIGHLYEQYF. The CDR3 DNA sequence: TGTGCCAGTAGTATAGGACACCTCTACGAGCAGTACTTC.

The chain joins TRBV7-9 to TRBJ2-7; either TRBD1 or TRBD2 may fit D (5 bases each). Per germline, CDR1 SEHNR and CDR2 FQNEAQ (reference sequence). The V end lost 3 bases, the J end lost 3 bases, and 15 bases lay between the germline ends. The CDR3 covers 15 residues. The CDR3 DNA reads as TGTGCCAGCAGCTTTTTCCGGGACGGTGTCTACGAGCAGTACTTC. The encoded protein is CASSFFRDGVYEQYF.